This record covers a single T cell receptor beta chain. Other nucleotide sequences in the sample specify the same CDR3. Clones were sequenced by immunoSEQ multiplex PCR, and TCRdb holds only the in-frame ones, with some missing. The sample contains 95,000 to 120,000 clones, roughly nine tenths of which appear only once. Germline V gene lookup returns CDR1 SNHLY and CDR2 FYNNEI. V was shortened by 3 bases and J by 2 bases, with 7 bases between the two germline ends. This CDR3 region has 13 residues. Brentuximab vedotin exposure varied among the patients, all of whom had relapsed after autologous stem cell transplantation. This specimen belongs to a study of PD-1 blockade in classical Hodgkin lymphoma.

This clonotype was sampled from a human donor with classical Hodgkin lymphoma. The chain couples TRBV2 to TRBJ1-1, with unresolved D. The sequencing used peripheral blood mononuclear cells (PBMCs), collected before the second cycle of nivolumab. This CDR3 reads CASSEAPNTEAFF. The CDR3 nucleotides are TGTGCCAGCAGTGAGGCCCCAAACACTGAAGCTTTCTTT.